This T cell receptor (beta chain) came from a study of OX40 agonist ivuxolimab in advanced cancers. Clones were sequenced by immunoSEQ multiplex PCR, and TCRdb holds only the in-frame ones, with some missing. The sample consists of 25,000 to 35,000 clones, about four fifths of them appearing once. This CDR3 comprises 15 residues. Losses at the gene ends were 5 bases for V and 9 bases for J; bases not matched to a gene: 9. CDR1 is SGHAT, CDR2 FQNNGV, per germline. This chain links TRBV11-2 with TRBJ1-6; 8 positions match TRBD1. This specimen was CD4+ or CD8+ T cells sorted from blood, taken in a trial of the OX40 agonist ivuxolimab. The source of this sequence is an adult with an advanced solid tumor such as melanoma, head and neck, liver or kidney cancer. The CDR3, as DNA: TGTGCCAGCAGCCCTGGACAGGGACCTAGTTCACCCCTCCACTTT. Amino acid sequence: CASSPGQGPSSPLHF.